These 24 T cell receptor beta chains share one sample of origin, sequenced in a study of blood T cell repertoires in COVID-19. TCRdb's copy holds only in-frame clones and misses some; the assay was immunoSEQ multiplex PCR. This table holds under 200,000 clones, more than 75% found once. Source material: PBMCs or T cells enriched from blood (not recorded which). These TCRs come from a woman between 50 and 59 years old who had recovered from COVID-19.

This clone was recorded a few times. The V gene is TRBV2, the J gene TRBJ1-4, with 7 bases aligning to TRBD1. The trim removed 4 bases at V and 4 bases at J, leaving 6 bases unmatched. Germline V gene sequence: CDR1 SNHLY, CDR2 FYNNEI. This CDR3 is built from 15 residues. The CDR3 DNA reads TGTGCCAGCAGTGTAGGGACAGCCTATAATGAAAAACTGTTTTTT. Translated, it gives CASSVGTAYNEKLFF.

This chain connects TRBV5-4 to TRBJ2-1; 10 nucleotides align to TRBD2. The J segment lost 7 bases and the V segment lost 3 bases, leaving 7 bases of the junction unmatched. Germline V lookup: CDR1 SGHNT, CDR2 YYREEE (reference sequence). The CDR3 is made up of 15 amino acids. CDR3 loop: CASSSGTSVGNEQFF. The DNA of the CDR3 is TGTGCCAGCAGCTCCGGGACTAGCGTCGGAAATGAGCAGTTCTTC. The complete variable domain, with remaining parts taken from reference TRBV5-4 and TRBJ2-1, reads ETGVTQSPTHLIKTRGQQVTLRCSSQSGHNTVSWYQQALGQGPQFIFQYYREEENGRGNFPPRFSGLQFPNYSSELNVNALELDDSALYLCASSSGTSVGNEQFFGPGTRLTVL.

This CDR3 is CASSTGQGKDSGNTIYF. The CDR3 DNA follows: TGTGCCAGCAGCACGGGACAGGGAAAGGACTCTGGAAACACCATATATTTT. The chain carries TRBV7-9 and TRBJ1-3, with TRBD1 identical over 9 bases. Looked up from germline, CDR1 is SEHNR and CDR2 is FQNEAQ (reference sequence). V was pared by 5 bases and J by 0 bases, with 8 bases of the junction left unmatched. The CDR3 extends over 17 amino acids. The full variable domain, rest sourced from reference TRBV7-9 and TRBJ1-3, is DTGVSQNPRHKITKRGQNVTFRCDPISEHNRLYWYRQTLGQGPEFLTYFQNEAQLEKSRLLSDRFSAERPKGSFSTLEIQRTEQGDSAMYLCASSTGQGKDSGNTIYFGEGSWLTVV.

The chain is built from TRBV7-9 and TRBJ2-2; the D gene is possibly TRBD1 (5 bases). The CDR3 runs to 14 residues. V lost 6 bases to trimming and J lost 4 bases, with 12 bases between them. Germline V gene lookup returns CDR1 SEHNR and CDR2 FQNEAQ (reference sequence). The CDR3 sequence: CASRIGRGTGELFF. The CDR3 coding sequence is TGTGCCAGCAGAATAGGAAGGGGCACCGGGGAGCTGTTTTTT.

This rearrangement joins TRBV10-2 to TRBJ2-1, with 8 bases fitting TRBD2. This CDR3 has 14 amino acids. Germline loops: CDR1 WSHSY, CDR2 SAAADI. V was clipped by 10 bases and J by 4 bases; unmatched bases: 9. The CDR3 reads CATTSTSGYNEQFF. The CDR3, as DNA: TGCGCCACCACGTCCACTAGCGGATACAATGAGCAGTTCTTC.

The chain combines TRBV20-1 with TRBJ2-2; D possibly corresponds to TRBD1 (6 bases). Germline V gene data show CDR1 as DFQATT and CDR2 as SNEGSKA (reference sequence). The CDR3 spans 16 residues. Trimming took 3 bases from V and 0 from J, leaving 14 bases between them. The CDR3 nucleotides are TGCAGTGCTAGTGGGCTCAGGGGCGCGAACACCGGGGAGCTGTTTTTT. Translated: CSASGLRGANTGELFF.

The chain uses TRBV19 and TRBJ1-1; D is undetermined. CDR1 and CDR2 (germline): LNHDA, SQIVND (reference sequence). Between the trimmed V and J ends, which lost 5 bases and 3 bases, there was a span of 16 bases. The length of the CDR3 is 15 residues. The CDR3 DNA reads as TGTGCCAGTAGTCCGCGGTCCACCCCGTACACTGAAGCTTTCTTT. Protein product: CASSPRSTPYTEAFF.

CDR3 sequence: CASSSRTGGSTEAFF. The CDR3 DNA reads TGTGCCAGCAGCTCGAGGACAGGGGGGAGCACTGAAGCTTTCTTT. The chain is built from TRBV11-2 and TRBJ1-1; 10 nucleotides match TRBD1. The junction had 6 bases not matched to a gene; V was cut back by 4 bases and J by 4 bases. The CDR3 is made up of 15 amino acids. CDR1 is SGHAT and CDR2 is FQNNGV in the germline V gene. The full variable domain, rest sourced from reference TRBV11-2 and TRBJ1-1, is EAGVAQSPRYKIIEKRQSVAFWCNPISGHATLYWYQQILGQGPKLLIQFQNNGVVDDSQLPKDRFSAERLKGVDSTLKIQPAKLEDSAVYLCASSSRTGGSTEAFFGQGTRLTVV.

V gene TRBV28 combines with J gene TRBJ2-1; D perhaps matches TRBD1 (6 bases). Germline V gene data show CDR1 as MDHEN and CDR2 as SYDVKM. With 6 bases removed from V and 6 bases from J, the gap between germline ends came to 15 bases. CDR3 length: 14 residues. CDR3 amino acids: CASSPTGQSNEQFF. The CDR3 nucleotides read TGTGCCAGCAGCCCTACAGGACAGAGCAATGAGCAGTTCTTC.

The V call is TRBV28, the J call TRBJ2-2, with D possibly matching TRBD2 (6 bases). Trimming pared 3 bases from V and 1 base from J, leaving 15 bases between. This CDR3 is 17 amino acids long. The germline V gene encodes CDR1 MDHEN and CDR2 SYDVKM. The CDR3 bases are TGTGCCAGCAGTTTCAAGTGGGTCGGGGGGAACACCGGGGAGCTGTTTTTT. Its translation: CASSFKWVGGNTGELFF.

The chain uses TRBV24-1 and TRBJ2-5; 7 bases map to TRBD2. The CDR3 runs 18 residues. V lost 1 base to trimming and J lost 0 bases; unmatched junction nucleotides: 10. Germline V gives CDR1 KGHDR, CDR2 SFDVKD. The chain's CDR3 is CATSDLPKGGRNQETQYF. The CDR3 bases are TGTGCCACCAGTGATTTACCGAAGGGAGGGAGGAACCAAGAGACCCAGTACTTC.

This CDR3 is CASSPGTGGEETQYF. CDR3 nucleotide sequence: TGTGCCAGCTCACCAGGGACAGGGGGCGAAGAGACCCAGTACTTC. This chain uses TRBV18 with TRBJ2-5; 12 bases match TRBD1. The CDR3 has 15 amino acids. From germline, CDR1 is KGHSH and CDR2 LQKENI. V lost 2 bases, J lost 3 bases, and 1 base stayed unmatched. The complete variable domain, with remaining parts taken from reference TRBV18 and TRBJ2-5, reads NAGVMQNPRHLVRRRGQEARLRCSPMKGHSHVYWYRQLPEEGLKFMVYLQKENIIDESGMPKERFSAEFPKEGPSILRIQQVVRGDSAAYFCASSPGTGGEETQYFGPGTRLLVL.

The chain carries TRBV2 and TRBJ2-1; 8 bases line up with TRBD2. CDR1 is SNHLY and CDR2 is FYNNEI in the germline V gene. After removal of 2 bases from V and 5 bases from J, the junction contained 11 bases not matched to a gene. The CDR3 runs 17 residues. Here the CDR3 reads CASSEPAGAGGNNEQFF. Here the CDR3 DNA reads TGTGCCAGCAGTGAACCGGCCGGGGCGGGAGGAAACAATGAGCAGTTCTTC.

The table lists this clone with a count of one. V gene TRBV5-4 combines with J gene TRBJ1-2; tentative D call: TRBD1 (5 bases). V lost 2 bases and J 7 bases, leaving 18 bases between the germline ends. CDR1 is SGHNT, CDR2 YYREEE, per germline (reference sequence). The CDR3 consists of 15 residues. This CDR3 is CASSLGRRESVGYTF. As DNA, the CDR3 is TGTGCCAGCAGCTTAGGCCGCAGGGAAAGTGTTGGCTACACCTTC.

This clone was detected a few times. J is TRBJ1-1 and V is TRBV18; TRBD1 matches at 7 bases. Trimming cost V 5 bases and J 4 bases; bases outside gene matches: 4. Germline CDR1 reads KGHSH; CDR2 reads LQKENI. The CDR3 extends over 13 amino acids. The CDR3 bases are TGTGCCAGCTCAACGACAGGGACCACTGAAGCTTTCTTT. Protein sequence: CASSTTGTTEAFF.

This chain joins TRBV5-6 and TRBJ1-2; TRBD1 aligns across 9 bases. The CDR3 is 14 amino acids. Germline V CDR1 and CDR2: SGHDT, YYEEEE. Losses at the gene ends were 1 base for V and 5 bases for J; bases not matched to a gene: 3. This CDR3 reads CASSLSDRGYGYTF. In DNA, the CDR3 is TGTGCCAGCAGCTTGTCGGACAGGGGATATGGCTACACCTTC.

This chain connects TRBV28 to TRBJ1-2; tentatively, D is TRBD1 (6 bases). V was shortened by 1 base and J by 3 bases, with 12 bases between the two germline ends. The CDR3 consists of 15 residues. Germline V gene lookup returns CDR1 MDHEN and CDR2 SYDVKM. CDR3 region: CASSLLGGAYYGYTF. In DNA, the CDR3 is TGTGCCAGCAGTTTATTAGGGGGTGCCTACTATGGCTACACCTTC.

The V and J genes are TRBV7-8 and TRBJ2-1; possible D gene TRBD1, 6 bases. V was cut by 7 bases and J by 1 base, with 11 bases left in between. Germline V gives CDR1 SGHVS, CDR2 FQNEAQ. This CDR3 has 14 residues. The CDR3 region is CASNAQGSYNEQFF. Written as DNA, the CDR3 is TGTGCCAGCAATGCCCAGGGGTCCTACAATGAGCAGTTCTTC.

The chain uses TRBV27 and TRBJ1-5; D uncertain. The CDR3 consists of 13 residues. Germline V gene sequence: CDR1 MNHEY, CDR2 SMNVEV (reference sequence). Trimming shortened V by 2 bases and J by 7 bases, and 9 bases separated the two germline ends. CDR3 sequence: CASSLGHSQPQHF. The DNA for the CDR3 is TGTGCCAGCAGTTTAGGGCATTCACAGCCCCAGCATTTT.

This chain joins TRBV19 and TRBJ2-7; 10 positions match TRBD2. Germline CDR1 is LNHDA and CDR2 is SQIVND (reference sequence). The CDR3 contains 16 residues. With V trimmed by 3 bases and J by 6 bases, 11 bases remained unmatched. The CDR3 here is CASSMRSSGRLREQYF. The DNA of the CDR3 is TGTGCCAGTAGTATGAGGAGTAGCGGGAGGCTTCGCGAGCAGTACTTC.

The V call is TRBV28, the J call TRBJ1-6, with D uncertain. This CDR3 region has 11 residues. Germline values: CDR1 MDHEN, CDR2 SYDVKM. V lost 4 bases, J lost 12 bases, and 7 bases lay in between. For the CDR3, the DNA is TGTGCCAGCAGTTCGAGCGGACCCCTCCACTTT. Translated: CASSSSGPLHF.

The CDR3 coding sequence is TGTGCCAGCAGCCGGCTGCTAGCGGGAGGTGATACGCAGTATTTT. Its translation: CASSRLLAGGDTQYF. The rearrangement links TRBV7-2 to TRBJ2-3, with 11 bases aligning to TRBD2. V shed 5 bases and J 6 bases; nucleotides not matched to a gene: 7. The CDR3 runs 15 residues. Per germline, CDR1 SGHTA and CDR2 FQGNSA.

The rearrangement joins TRBV5-6 to TRBJ1-1; no definite D call. The CDR3 contains 11 residues. V was trimmed by 3 bases and J by 7 bases, leaving 7 bases between them. Germline loops: CDR1 SGHDT, CDR2 YYEEEE. CDR3 bases: TGTGCCAGCAGCTCCGGACTTGAAGCTTTCTTT. Its protein is CASSSGLEAFF. The full variable domain, rest sourced from reference TRBV5-6 and TRBJ1-1, is DAGVTQSPTHLIKTRGQQVTLRCSPKSGHDTVSWYQQALGQGPQFIFQYYEEEERQRGNFPDRFSGHQFPNYSSELNVNALLLGDSALYLCASSSGLEAFFGQGTRLTVV.

The chain couples TRBV9 to TRBJ1-2, with 7 positions matching TRBD1. The length of the CDR3 is 15 residues. Losses at the gene ends were 4 bases for V and 7 bases for J; bases not matched to a gene: 13. Germline loops: CDR1 SGDLS, CDR2 YYNGEE. This chain's CDR3 is CASSPQTGSLSGYTF. The DNA for the CDR3 is TGTGCCAGCAGCCCTCAGACAGGGTCTCTTTCTGGCTACACCTTC.